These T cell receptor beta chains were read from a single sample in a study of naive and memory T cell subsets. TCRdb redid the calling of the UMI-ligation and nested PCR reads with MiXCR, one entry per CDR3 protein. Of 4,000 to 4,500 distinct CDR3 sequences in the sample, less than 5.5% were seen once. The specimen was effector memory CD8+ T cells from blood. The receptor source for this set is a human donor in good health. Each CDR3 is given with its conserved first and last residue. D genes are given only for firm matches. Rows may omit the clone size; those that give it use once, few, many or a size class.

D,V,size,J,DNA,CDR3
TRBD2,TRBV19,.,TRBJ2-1,TGTGCCAGCCTAGACCTCCTAGCGGGAGAACGGGAGCAGTTCTTC,CASLDLLAGEREQFF
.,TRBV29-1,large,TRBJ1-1,TGCAGCGTTGTCTCCGGGGTCACTGAAGCTTTCTTT,CSVVSGVTEAFF
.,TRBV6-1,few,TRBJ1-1,TGTGCCAGCATAGGGTTGAACACTGAAGCTTTCTTT,CASIGLNTEAFF
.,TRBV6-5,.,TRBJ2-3,TGTGCCAGCAGTTATTCCGAAGGCACAGATACGCAGTATTTT,CASSYSEGTDTQYF
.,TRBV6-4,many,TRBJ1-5,TGTGCCAGCAGTGACAGTAGCAATCAGCCCCAGCATTTT,CASSDSSNQPQHF
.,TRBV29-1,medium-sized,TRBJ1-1,TGCAGCGGAGACTCCGGGACAACCGAAGCTTTCTTT,CSGDSGTTEAFF
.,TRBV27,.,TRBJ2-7,TGTGCCAGCAGTTCAGAAACTGGCGGGAAGGACGAGCAGTACTTC,CASSSETGGKDEQYF
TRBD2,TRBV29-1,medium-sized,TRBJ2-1,TGCAGCGTTGGGCTAGCGGAGACCGAGCAGTTCTTC,CSVGLAETEQFF
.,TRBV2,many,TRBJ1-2,TGTGCCAGCAGTGAAGGACTGGGAAACTATGGCTACACCTTC,CASSEGLGNYGYTF
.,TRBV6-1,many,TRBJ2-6,TGTGCCAGCAGTGAACTAGCTGGGGCCAACGTCCTGACTTTC,CASSELAGANVLTF
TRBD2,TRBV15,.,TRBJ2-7,TGTGCCACCAGCTCCCGGGTCGGACTAGCGGGATCCTACGAGCAGTACTTC,CATSSRVGLAGSYEQYF
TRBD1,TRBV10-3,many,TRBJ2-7,TGTGCCATCAGTGCGGGACAGGGCCTGGCCGAGCAGTACTTC,CAISAGQGLAEQYF
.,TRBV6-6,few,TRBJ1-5,TGTGCCAGCAGTCGGACGGGGTCTATCAATCAGCCCCAGCATTTT,CASSRTGSINQPQHF
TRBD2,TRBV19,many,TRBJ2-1,TGTGCCAGTAGTCCGGGACTAGCGGGAGGTTCCGAGCAGTTCTTC,CASSPGLAGGSEQFF
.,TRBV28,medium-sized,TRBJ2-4,TGTGCCAGCAGCCCGGGCTATGGGTTACACATTCAGTACTTC,CASSPGYGLHIQYF
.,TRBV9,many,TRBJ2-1,TGTGCCAGCAGCGTAGGAGGGGCGGGGTACAATGAGCAGTTCTTC,CASSVGGAGYNEQFF
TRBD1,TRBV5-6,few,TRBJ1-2,TGTGCCAGCAGCTTGGCTCGAGAGACAGGGGGCGGTATCTATGGCTACACCTTC,CASSLARETGGGIYGYTF
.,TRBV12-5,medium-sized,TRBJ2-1,TGTGCTAGTGGTTTGGCATCATCCGGGACGATCGGAAGCTCCTACAATGAGCAGTTCTTC,CASGLASSGTIGSSYNEQFF
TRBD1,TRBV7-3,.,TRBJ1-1,TGTGCCAGCAGCCCCACAGGGGGAGGAGCTGAAGCTTTCTTT,CASSPTGGGAEAFF
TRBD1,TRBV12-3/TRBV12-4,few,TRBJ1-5,TGTGCCAGCAGGACAGGGGGTAGCAATCAGCCCCAGCATTTT,CASRTGGSNQPQHF
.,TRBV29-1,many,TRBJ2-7,TGCACTATATGGGGGGGCGGCTCGTCCTACGAGCAGTACTTC,CTIWGGGSSYEQYF
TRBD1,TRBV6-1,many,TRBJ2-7,TGTGCCAGCAGTGCGGGACAGGGGGCGCACGAGCAGTACTTC,CASSAGQGAHEQYF
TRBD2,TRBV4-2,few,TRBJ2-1,TGTGCCAGCAGCGCAAAGTGGGCCCAGGTAGCGGGACGGAATGAGCAGTTCTTC,CASSAKWAQVAGRNEQFF
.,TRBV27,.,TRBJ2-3,TGTGCCAGCAGTTTCGATCAGGGAACAATCGGCACAGATACGCAGTATTTT,CASSFDQGTIGTDTQYF